The present TCR beta chain was sequenced within a study of blood T cell repertoires in COVID-19. Background on the study: Nucleic acid was either cDNA or gDNA, and it came from T cells, B-cell-depleted T cells, or PBMCs.

The germline V gene has CDR1 SGDLS and CDR2 YYNGEE. The CDR3 runs to 14 residues. V lost 4 bases, J lost 1 base, and 3 bases stayed unmatched. In the authors' workflow: Estimated nucleated cell counts came from reference gene primer amplification. Measured with immunoSEQ multiplex PCR; TCRdb has only the in-frame clones, and not every one. For V, J and clone size, that table is used; D and trimming come from the DNA. This table holds fewer than 95,000 clones, about three quarters found once. This clone was picked up one time. The gene calls are TRBV9 and TRBJ1-1; 8 nucleotides line up with TRBD1. The sequence was obtained from a woman older than 75 with acute or convalescent COVID-19. Sequencing was performed on peripheral blood. The CDR3 DNA reads as TGTGCCAGCAGCCCAGGACAGGGGAACACTGAAGCTTTCTTT. Its translation: CASSPGQGNTEAFF.